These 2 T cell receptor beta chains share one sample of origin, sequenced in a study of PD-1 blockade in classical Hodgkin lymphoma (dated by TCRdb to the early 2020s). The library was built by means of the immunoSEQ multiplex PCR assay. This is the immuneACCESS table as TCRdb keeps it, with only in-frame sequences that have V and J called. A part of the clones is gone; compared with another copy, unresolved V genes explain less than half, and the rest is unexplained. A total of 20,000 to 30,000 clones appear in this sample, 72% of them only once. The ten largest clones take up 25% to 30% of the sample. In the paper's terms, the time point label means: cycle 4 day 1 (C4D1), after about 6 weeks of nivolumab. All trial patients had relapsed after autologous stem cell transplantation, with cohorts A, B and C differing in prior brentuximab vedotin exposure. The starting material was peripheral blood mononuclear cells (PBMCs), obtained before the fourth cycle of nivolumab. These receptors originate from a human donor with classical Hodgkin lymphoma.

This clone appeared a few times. CDR3 amino acids: CASSYRGAGGGEAFF. Here the CDR3 DNA reads TGCGCCAGCAGCTACAGGGGGGCAGGGGGCGGGGAAGCTTTCTTT. The V and J genes are TRBV4-1 and TRBJ1-1; 8 nucleotides match TRBD1. The CDR3 totals 15 residues. Germline V gene sequence: CDR1 MGHRA, CDR2 YSYEKL. The junction had 13 bases not matched to a gene; V was cut back by 5 bases and J by 8 bases.

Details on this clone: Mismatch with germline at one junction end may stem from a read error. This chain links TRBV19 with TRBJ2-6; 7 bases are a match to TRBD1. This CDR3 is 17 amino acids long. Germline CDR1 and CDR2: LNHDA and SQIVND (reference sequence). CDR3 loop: CASRIDRVSAGANVLTF. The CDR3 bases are TGTGCCAGTAGAATAGACAGGGTGAGCGCTGGGGCCAACGTCCTGACTTTC.